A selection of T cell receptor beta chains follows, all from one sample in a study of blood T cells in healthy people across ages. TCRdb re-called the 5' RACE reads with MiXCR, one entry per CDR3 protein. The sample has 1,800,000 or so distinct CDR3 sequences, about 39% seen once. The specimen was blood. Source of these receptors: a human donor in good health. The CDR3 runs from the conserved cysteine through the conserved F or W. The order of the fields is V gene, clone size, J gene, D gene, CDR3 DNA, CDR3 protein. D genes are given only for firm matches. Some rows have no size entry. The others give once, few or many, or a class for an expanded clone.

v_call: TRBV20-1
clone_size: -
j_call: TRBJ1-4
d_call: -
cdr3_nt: TGCAGTGCTAGTGACCGAGCAACTAATGAAAAACTGTTTTTT
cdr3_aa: CSASDRATNEKLFF

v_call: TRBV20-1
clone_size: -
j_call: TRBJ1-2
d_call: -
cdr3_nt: TGCAGTGCAATCCAGGGCGTCTATGGCTACACCTTC
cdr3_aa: CSAIQGVYGYTF

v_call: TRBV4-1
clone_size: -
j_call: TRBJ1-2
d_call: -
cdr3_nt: TGCGCCAGCAGCCCACTTGGAGGGGGGGATGGCTACACCTTC
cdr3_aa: CASSPLGGGDGYTF

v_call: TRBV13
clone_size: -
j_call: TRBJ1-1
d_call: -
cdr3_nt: TGTGCCAGCAGCTTAGAAGGGGGTAAGAACACTGAAGCTTTCTTT
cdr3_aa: CASSLEGGKNTEAFF

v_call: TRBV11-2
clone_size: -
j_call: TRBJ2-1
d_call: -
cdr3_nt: TGTGCCAGCAGCTTGTGGCAGGGACCTAGCAATGAGCAGTTCTTC
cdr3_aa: CASSLWQGPSNEQFF

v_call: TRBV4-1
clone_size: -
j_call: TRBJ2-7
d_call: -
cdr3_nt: TGCGCCAGCAGCCAAGATCAAACTTCCTACGAGCAGTACTTC
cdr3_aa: CASSQDQTSYEQYF

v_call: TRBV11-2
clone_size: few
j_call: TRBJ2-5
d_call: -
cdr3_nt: TGTGCCAGCAGCCAACCGGAAGGGTGGGTCAAAGAGACCCAGTACTTC
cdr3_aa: CASSQPEGWVKETQYF

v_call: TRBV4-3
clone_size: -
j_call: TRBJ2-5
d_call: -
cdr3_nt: TGCGCCAGCAGCCAAGGGCAGGGTAGCGAGCAAACCCAGTACTTC
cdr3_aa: CASSQGQGSEQTQYF

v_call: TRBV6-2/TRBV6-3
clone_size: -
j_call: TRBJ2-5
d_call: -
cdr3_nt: TGTGCCAGCACTTTGCGGGTATCACAAGAGACCCAGTACTTC
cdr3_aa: CASTLRVSQETQYF

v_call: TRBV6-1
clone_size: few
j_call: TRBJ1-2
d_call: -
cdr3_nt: TGTGCCAGCAGTCCGACAGGCCCTGGGCCCGGCTACACCTTC
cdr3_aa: CASSPTGPGPGYTF

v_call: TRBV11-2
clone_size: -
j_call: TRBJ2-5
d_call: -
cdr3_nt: TGTGCCAGCAGCTCACGGGGGTTTCTAGAGAACCAAGAGACCCAGTACTTC
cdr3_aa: CASSSRGFLENQETQYF

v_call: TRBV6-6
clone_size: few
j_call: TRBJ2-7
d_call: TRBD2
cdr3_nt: TGTGCCAGCACCGTAACTAGCGGGGGATCCTACGAGCAGTACTTC
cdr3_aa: CASTVTSGGSYEQYF

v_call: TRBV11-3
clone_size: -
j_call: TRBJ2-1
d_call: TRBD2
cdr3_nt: TGTGCCAGCAGCTTCGTAGCGGGGGGTAGTAATGAGCAGTTCTTC
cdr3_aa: CASSFVAGGSNEQFF

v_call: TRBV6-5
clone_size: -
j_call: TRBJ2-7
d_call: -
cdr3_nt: TGTGCCAGCAGTCGCAGACAGATCTACGAGCAGTACTTC
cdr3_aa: CASSRRQIYEQYF

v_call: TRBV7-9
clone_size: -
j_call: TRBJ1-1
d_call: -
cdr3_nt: TGTGCCAGCAGCCTTCAGACAGGAACTGAAGCTTTCTTT
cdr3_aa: CASSLQTGTEAFF

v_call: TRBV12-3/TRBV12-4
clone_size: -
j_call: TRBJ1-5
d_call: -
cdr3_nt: TGTGCCAGCAGCTTTGACGGACCTGGCAATCAGCCCCAGCATTTT
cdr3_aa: CASSFDGPGNQPQHF

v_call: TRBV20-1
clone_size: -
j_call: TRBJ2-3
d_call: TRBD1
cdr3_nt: TGCAGTGCTGCCCCAGGGGGCGGCCCAGATACGCAGTATTTT
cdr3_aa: CSAAPGGGPDTQYF

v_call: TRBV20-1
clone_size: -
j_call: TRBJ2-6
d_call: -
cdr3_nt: TGCAGTGCTAGCCTCGAGTCTGGGGCCAACGTCCTGACTTTC
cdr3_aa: CSASLESGANVLTF

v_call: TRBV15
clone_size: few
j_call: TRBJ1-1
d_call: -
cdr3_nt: TGTGCCACCAGCAGAGATATCCCCTCTGGAGTAGGGAACACTGAAGCTTTCTTT
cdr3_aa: CATSRDIPSGVGNTEAFF

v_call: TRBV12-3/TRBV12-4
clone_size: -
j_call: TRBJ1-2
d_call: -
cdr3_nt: TGTGCCAGCAGTTTAGGGACCCCACAAGGGGCAGGTTATGGCTACACCTTC
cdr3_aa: CASSLGTPQGAGYGYTF

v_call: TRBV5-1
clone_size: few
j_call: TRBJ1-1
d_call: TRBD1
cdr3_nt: TGCGCCAGCAGCTTGGCCGGGTGGCAGGGGGTTGAAGCTTTCTTT
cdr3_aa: CASSLAGWQGVEAFF

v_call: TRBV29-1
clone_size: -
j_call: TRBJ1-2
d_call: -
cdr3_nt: TGCAGCGTTGAAAATTCCGAGAACTATGGCTACACCTTC
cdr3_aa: CSVENSENYGYTF

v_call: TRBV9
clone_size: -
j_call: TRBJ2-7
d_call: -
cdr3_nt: TGTGCCAGCAGCCTCAGGAAGGGGAGCTCCTACAATGAGCAGTACTTC
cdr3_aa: CASSLRKGSSYNEQYF

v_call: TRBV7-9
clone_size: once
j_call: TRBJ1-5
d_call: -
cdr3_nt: TGTGCCAGCAGCTTATCGCAAAGTATACTTGCAAGCAATCAGCCCCAGCATTTT
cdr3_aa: CASSLSQSILASNQPQHF

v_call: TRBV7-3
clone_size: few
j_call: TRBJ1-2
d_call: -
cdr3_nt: TGTGCCAGCAGCTTAATGGTCGGTCCCTACTATGGCTACACCTTC
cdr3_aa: CASSLMVGPYYGYTF

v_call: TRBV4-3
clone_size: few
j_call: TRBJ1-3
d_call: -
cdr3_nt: TGCGCCAGCAGCCAGGACCAGGAGCACCCTGGAAACACCATATATTTT
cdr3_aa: CASSQDQEHPGNTIYF

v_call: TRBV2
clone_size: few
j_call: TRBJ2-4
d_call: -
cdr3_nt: TGTGCCAGCAGTCCTGGGACCCGTCAAACCCACATTCAGTACTTC
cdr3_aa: CASSPGTRQTHIQYF

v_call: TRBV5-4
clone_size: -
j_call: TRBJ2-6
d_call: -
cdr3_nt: TGTGCCAGCAGCTTGGCCGCGAACTCTGGGGCCAACGTCCTGACTTTC
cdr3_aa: CASSLAANSGANVLTF

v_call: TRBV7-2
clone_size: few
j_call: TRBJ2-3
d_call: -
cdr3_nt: TGTGCCAGCAGCTTTTACGGGGGAGAGACAGATACGCAGTATTTT
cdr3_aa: CASSFYGGETDTQYF

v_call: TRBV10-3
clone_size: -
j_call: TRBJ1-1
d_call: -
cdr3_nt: TGTGCCACCGGGGGGGGAATGAACACTGAAGCTTTCTTT
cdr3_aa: CATGGGMNTEAFF

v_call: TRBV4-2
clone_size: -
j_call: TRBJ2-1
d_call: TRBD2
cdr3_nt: TGTGCCAGCAGCCAACGGACTAGCGGGGTTTCGAATGAGCAGTTCTTC
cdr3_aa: CASSQRTSGVSNEQFF

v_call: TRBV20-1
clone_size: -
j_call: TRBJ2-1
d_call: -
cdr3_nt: TGCAGTGCTAGAGACCTGTACAATGAGCAGTTCTTC
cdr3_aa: CSARDLYNEQFF

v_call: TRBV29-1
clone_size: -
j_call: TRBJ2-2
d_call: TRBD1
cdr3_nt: TGCAGTGTGGACAGGGGGCAAACCGGGGAGCTGTTTTTT
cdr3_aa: CSVDRGQTGELFF

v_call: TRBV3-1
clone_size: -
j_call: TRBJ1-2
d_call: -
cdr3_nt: TGTGCCAGCAGCCAAGATCTGGGGAGAAGCGGCTATGGCTACACCTTC
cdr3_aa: CASSQDLGRSGYGYTF

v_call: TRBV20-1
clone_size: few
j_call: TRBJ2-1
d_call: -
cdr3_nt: TGCAGTGCTACCGTCTGGTCGGGGTACAATGAGCAGTTCTTC
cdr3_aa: CSATVWSGYNEQFF

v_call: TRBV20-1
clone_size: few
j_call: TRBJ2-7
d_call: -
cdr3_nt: TGCAGTGCCGCTGTCCCTTATCCCTACGAGCAGTACTTC
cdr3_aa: CSAAVPYPYEQYF

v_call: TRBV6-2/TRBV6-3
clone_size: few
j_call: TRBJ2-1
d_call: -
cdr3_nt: TGTGCCAGCAGGCGGGCGGTGATAGGAAGGGACAATGAGCAGTTCTTC
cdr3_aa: CASRRAVIGRDNEQFF

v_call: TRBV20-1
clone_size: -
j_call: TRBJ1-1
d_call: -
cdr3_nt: TGCAGTGCGACGAGCACTGAAGCTTTCTTT
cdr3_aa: CSATSTEAFF

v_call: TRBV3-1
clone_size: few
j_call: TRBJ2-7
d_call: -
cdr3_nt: TGTGCCAGCAGCCGGGATGGGGGGTTCTACGAGCAGTACTTC
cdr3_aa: CASSRDGGFYEQYF

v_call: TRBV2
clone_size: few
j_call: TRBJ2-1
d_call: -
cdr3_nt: TGTGCCAGCAGTGTGGCGTATGCAGCCTACAATGAGCAGTTCTTC
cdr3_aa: CASSVAYAAYNEQFF

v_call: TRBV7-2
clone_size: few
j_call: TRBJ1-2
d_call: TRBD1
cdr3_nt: TGTGCCAGCAGCTTAACGGGACAGGGGATTCGTGCTGGCTACACCTTC
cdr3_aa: CASSLTGQGIRAGYTF

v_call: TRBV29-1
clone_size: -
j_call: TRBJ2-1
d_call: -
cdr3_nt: TGCAGCGTTGAAGCTTTGGGGGTCCGGAATGAGCAGTTCTTC
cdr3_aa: CSVEALGVRNEQFF

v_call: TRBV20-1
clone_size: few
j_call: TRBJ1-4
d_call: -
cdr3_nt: TGCAGTGCTAGTCTCGGGGGGGCCAGTGAAAAACTGTTTTTT
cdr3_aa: CSASLGGASEKLFF

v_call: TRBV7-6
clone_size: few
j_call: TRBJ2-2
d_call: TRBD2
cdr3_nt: TGTGCCAGCCGATCGGCGGGGGGCAACACCGGGGAGCTGTTTTTT
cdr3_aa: CASRSAGGNTGELFF

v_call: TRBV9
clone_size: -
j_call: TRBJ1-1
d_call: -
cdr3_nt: TGTGCCAGCAGCTCGTACCCCACGGGGACTGAAGCTTTCTTT
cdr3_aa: CASSSYPTGTEAFF

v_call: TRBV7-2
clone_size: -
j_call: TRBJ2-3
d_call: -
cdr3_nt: TGTGCCAGCAGCTTAGCTCTCACCCCCACAGATACGCAGTATTTT
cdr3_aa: CASSLALTPTDTQYF

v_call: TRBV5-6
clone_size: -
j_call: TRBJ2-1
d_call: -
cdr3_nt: TGTGCCAGCAGCTTGGGGTGGGGATGGGATGAGCAGTTCTTC
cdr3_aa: CASSLGWGWDEQFF

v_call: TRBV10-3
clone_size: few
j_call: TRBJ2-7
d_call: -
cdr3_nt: TGTGCCATCAGTGGTGGGGACGAGCAGTACTTC
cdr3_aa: CAISGGDEQYF

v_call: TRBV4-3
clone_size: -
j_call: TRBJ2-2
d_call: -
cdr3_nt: TGCGCCAGCAGCCAGGGGCAGAACACCGGGGAGCTGTTTTTT
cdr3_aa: CASSQGQNTGELFF

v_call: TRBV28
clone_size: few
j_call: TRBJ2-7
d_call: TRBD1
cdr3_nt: TGTGCCAGCAGTTCCTTTACCGGGACAGGTTCCTACGAGCAGTACTTC
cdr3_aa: CASSSFTGTGSYEQYF

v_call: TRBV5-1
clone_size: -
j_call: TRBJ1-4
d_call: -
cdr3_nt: TGCGCCAGCAGCTTGGGGGCGGATACAGAAAAACTGTTTTTT
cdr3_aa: CASSLGADTEKLFF

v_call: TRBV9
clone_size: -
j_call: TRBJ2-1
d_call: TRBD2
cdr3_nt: TGTGCCAGCAGCGTAGGGGGGACTAGCGGCAATGAGCAGTTCTTC
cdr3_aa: CASSVGGTSGNEQFF

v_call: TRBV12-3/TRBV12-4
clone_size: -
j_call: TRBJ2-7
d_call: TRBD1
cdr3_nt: TGTGCCAGCAGTTTAGCGCGGACAGGGGCCGAGCAGTACTTC
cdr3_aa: CASSLARTGAEQYF